Each of the 11 T cell receptor beta chains below was sequenced from the same sample in a study of blood T cells in healthy people across ages (dated by TCRdb to between 2014 and 2017). The library was produced with 5' RACE. Sequencing relied on an Illumina HiSeq 2500. The second PCR ran for about 7 to 11 cycles and used a J-beta primer mix along with a sample-barcoded 5' primer. TCRdb handled the public reads itself, with Q25 trimming in fastp and clone calling in MiXCR, and kept productive beta chains. Rows are unified per CDR3 protein, each entry keeping the most common DNA and genes. This sample gives about 1.4 million distinct CDR3 sequences in total; approximately 59% of them show up just once. The leading ten clones occupy 6.5% to 8% of the sample. Input material: blood. The receptors were sampled from a man younger than 30 in good health.

This clonotype was observed many times. The genes are TRBV28 and TRBJ2-7, with D possibly TRBD1 on 5 matching bases. The CDR3 contains 13 residues. V dropped 5 bases and J dropped 3 bases, with 11 bases sitting between them. Germline CDR1 and CDR2: MDHEN and SYDVKM. CDR3 sequence (DNA): TGTGCCAGCAGTCCCCCCCAGGGCTACGAGCAGTACTTC. Protein sequence: CASSPPQGYEQYF.

This clonotype came up a few times. The chain joins TRBV29-1 to TRBJ2-1; no clear D gene. CDR3 length: 10 amino acids. V lost 4 bases to trimming and J lost 7 bases, with 5 bases between them. The V gene's germline CDR1 is SQVTM and CDR2 ANQGSEA. The CDR3 DNA sequence: TGCAGCGTTGTGGGGAATGAGCAGTTCTTC. It specifies CSVVGNEQFF.

The chain is built from TRBV6-2 or TRBV6-3 and TRBJ2-2; D ambiguous. V was shortened by 2 bases and J by 6 bases, with 4 bases between the two germline ends. CDR3 length: 12 amino acids. Germline V gene data show CDR1 as MNHEY and CDR2 as SVGEGT. Here the CDR3 DNA reads TGTGCCAGCAGTTACCCTCCCGGGGAGCTGTTTTTT. Amino acid sequence: CASSYPPGELFF.

The chain joins TRBV29-1 to TRBJ2-7; TRBD1 aligns across 9 bases. Germline assignment: CDR1 SQVTM and CDR2 ANQGSEA. This CDR3 is built from 15 residues. V trimming: 6 bases; J trimming: 7 bases; junction bases outside the gene matches: 16. CDR3 coding DNA: TGCAGCGTCGAAAAAACCGGGACAGGGAGGGGGGAGCAGTACTTC. Its protein product is CSVEKTGTGRGEQYF.

The chain recombines TRBV5-1 with TRBJ1-5, with unresolved D. V lost 1 base and J lost 0, with 8 bases in between. CDR1 SGHRS and CDR2 YFSETQ come from the germline V gene. This CDR3 has 15 amino acids. The CDR3 region is CASSLFPNSNQPQHF. The CDR3 coding sequence is TGCGCCAGCAGCTTGTTCCCCAATAGCAATCAGCCCCAGCATTTT.

The chain is built from TRBV10-3 and TRBJ2-1; a weak D match, TRBD2 (6 bases). This CDR3 is built from 12 residues. Germline values: CDR1 ENHRY, CDR2 SYGVKD. The V end lost 9 bases, the J end lost 5 bases, and 11 bases lay between the germline ends. The CDR3: CAMAWGDNEQFF. CDR3 bases: TGTGCCATGGCCTGGGGGGACAATGAGCAGTTCTTC.

This clonotype was seen only a few times. V and J are TRBV2 and TRBJ1-2; a weak D match, TRBD1 (5 bases). Germline lookup yields CDR1 SNHLY and CDR2 FYNNEI. The CDR3 runs 16 residues. With 2 bases removed from V and 4 bases from J, the gap between germline ends came to 17 bases. The CDR3 DNA follows: TGTGCCAGCAGTGAATCTGGGACGGGTAAACCCTATGGCTACACCTTC. Translated: CASSESGTGKPYGYTF.

The chain recombines TRBV12-3 or TRBV12-4 with TRBJ1-6; no firm D call. The CDR3 loop spans 15 amino acids. V gave up 2 bases and J gave up 7 bases, with 12 bases separating them. CDR3: CASSLLRSGNSPLHF. CDR3 DNA sequence: TGTGCCAGCAGTTTACTTAGGAGTGGCAATTCACCCCTCCACTTT.

This chain connects TRBV20-1 to TRBJ2-4; 9 bases fit TRBD2. Matching the DNA end better, TRBJ2-7 makes the J call doubtful. The length of the CDR3 is 13 residues. Germline V lookup: CDR1 DFQATT, CDR2 SNEGSKA (reference sequence). Here the CDR3 reads CSARGGRAHEQYF. In DNA, the CDR3 is TGCAGTGCTAGAGGCGGGAGGGCCCACGAGCAGTACTTC.

V gene TRBV27 combines with J gene TRBJ2-1; no definite D call. CDR3 length equals 15 residues. The germline gives CDR1 MNHEY, CDR2 SMNVEV (reference sequence). Trimming stripped 6 bases from V and 0 bases from J, with 12 bases between. DNA for the CDR3: TGTGCCAGCAGCCCAGACATTAGCTCCTACAATGAGCAGTTCTTC. Residues: CASSPDISSYNEQFF.

This rearrangement joins TRBV6-5 to TRBJ2-7; 7 bases line up with TRBD2. Germline trimming cut 2 bases from V and 3 bases from J; bases unmatched to any gene: 4. CDR1 MNHEY and CDR2 SVGAGI come from the germline V gene. The CDR3 extends over 14 amino acids. CDR3 nucleotide sequence: TGTGCCAGCAGTTACGGGAGGGGTCTCTACGAGCAGTACTTC. Residues: CASSYGRGLYEQYF.